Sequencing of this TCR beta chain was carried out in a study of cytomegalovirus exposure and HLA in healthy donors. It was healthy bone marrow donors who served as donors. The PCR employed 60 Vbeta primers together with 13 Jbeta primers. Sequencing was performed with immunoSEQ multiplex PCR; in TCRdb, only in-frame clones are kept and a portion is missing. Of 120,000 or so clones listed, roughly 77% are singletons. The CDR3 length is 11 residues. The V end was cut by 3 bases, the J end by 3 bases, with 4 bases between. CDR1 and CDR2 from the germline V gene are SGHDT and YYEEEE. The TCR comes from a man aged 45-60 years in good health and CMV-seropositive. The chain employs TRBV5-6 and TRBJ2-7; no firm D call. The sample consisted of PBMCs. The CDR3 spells CASSSLYEQYF. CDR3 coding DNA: TGTGCCAGCAGCTCCCTCTACGAGCAGTACTTC.